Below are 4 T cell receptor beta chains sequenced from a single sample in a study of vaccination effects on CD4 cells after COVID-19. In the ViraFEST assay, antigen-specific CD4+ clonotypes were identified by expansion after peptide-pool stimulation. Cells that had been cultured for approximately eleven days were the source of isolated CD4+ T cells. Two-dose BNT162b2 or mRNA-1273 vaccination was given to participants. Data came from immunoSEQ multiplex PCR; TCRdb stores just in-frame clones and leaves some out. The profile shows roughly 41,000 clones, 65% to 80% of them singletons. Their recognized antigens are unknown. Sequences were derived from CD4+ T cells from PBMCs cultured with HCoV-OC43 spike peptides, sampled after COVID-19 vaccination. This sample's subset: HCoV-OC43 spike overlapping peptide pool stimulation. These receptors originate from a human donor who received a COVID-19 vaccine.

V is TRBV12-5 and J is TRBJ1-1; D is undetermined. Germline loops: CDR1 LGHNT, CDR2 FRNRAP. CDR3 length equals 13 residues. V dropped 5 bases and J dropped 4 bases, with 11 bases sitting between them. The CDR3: CASGPATSTEAFF. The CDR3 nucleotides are TGTGCTAGTGGTCCCGCCACGAGCACTGAAGCTTTCTTT. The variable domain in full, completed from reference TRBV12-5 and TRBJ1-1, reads DARVTQTPRHKVTEMGQEVTMRCQPILGHNTVFWYRQTMMQGLELLAYFRNRAPLDDSGMPKDRFSAEMPDATLATLKIQPSEPRDSAVYFCASGPATSTEAFFGQGTRLTVV.

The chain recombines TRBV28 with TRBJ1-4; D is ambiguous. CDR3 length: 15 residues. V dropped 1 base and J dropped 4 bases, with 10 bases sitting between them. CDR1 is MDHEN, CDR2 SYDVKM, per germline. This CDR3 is CASSLSAAGNEKLFF. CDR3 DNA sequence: TGTGCCAGCAGTTTATCGGCGGCGGGTAATGAAAAACTGTTTTTT.

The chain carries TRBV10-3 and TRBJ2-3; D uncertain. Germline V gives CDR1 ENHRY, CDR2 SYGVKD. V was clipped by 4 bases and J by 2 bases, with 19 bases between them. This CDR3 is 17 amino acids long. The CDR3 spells CAISGPSSDPHTDTQYF. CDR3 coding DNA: TGTGCCATCAGTGGGCCATCTTCCGACCCTCACACAGATACGCAGTATTTT.

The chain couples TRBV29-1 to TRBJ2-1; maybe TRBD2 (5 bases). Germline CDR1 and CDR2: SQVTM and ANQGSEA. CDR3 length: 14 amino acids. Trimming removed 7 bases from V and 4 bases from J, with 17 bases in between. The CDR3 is CSASTRVGYNEQFF. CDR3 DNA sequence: TGCAGCGCTTCGACGAGGGTGGGATACAATGAGCAGTTCTTC.